This T cell receptor (beta chain) was retrieved from a study of long-term antiretroviral therapy in people with HIV. With survey level as its setting, the immunoSEQ assay was v3.0. Per sample, sequencing targeted about 40,000-55,000 T-cell genomes. Data came from immunoSEQ multiplex PCR; TCRdb stores just in-frame clones and leaves some out. The table lists 20,000 to 30,000 clones, 65% to 85% of them singletons, with roughly 16% in the top ten. CDR3 length equals 13 residues. CDR1 is SGHDT, CDR2 YYEEEE, per germline. Trimming shortened V by 0 bases and J by 6 bases, and 10 bases separated the two germline ends.

The clonotype was recovered from a man between 25 and 39 years old with HIV. The chain joins TRBV5-6 to TRBJ2-7; D tentatively reads TRBD1 or TRBD2 (5 bases each). Sample: unsorted PBMCs, taken approximately 4.1 years after starting antiretroviral therapy. CDR3 sequence (DNA): TGTGCCAGCAGCTTGGTCCCAGGGACCGAGCAGTACTTC. Its translation: CASSLVPGTEQYF.